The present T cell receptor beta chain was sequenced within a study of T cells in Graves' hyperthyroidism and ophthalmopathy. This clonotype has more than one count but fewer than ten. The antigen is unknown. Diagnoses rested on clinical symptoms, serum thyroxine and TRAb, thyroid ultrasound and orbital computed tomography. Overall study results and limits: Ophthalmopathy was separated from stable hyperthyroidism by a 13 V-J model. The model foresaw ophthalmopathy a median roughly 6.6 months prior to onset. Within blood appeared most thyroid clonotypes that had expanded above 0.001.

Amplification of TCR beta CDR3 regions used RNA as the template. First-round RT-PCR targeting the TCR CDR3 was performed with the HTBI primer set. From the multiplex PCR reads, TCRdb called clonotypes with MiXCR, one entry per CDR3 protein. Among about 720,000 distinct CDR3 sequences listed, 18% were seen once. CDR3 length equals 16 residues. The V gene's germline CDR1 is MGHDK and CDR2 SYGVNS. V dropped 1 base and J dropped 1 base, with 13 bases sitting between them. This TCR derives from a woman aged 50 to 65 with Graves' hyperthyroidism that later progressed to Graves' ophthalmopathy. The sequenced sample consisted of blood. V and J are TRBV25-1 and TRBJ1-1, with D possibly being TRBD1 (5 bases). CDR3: CASSESQGRRNTEAFF. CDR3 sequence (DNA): TGTGCCAGCAGTGAATCGCAGGGTCGGAGGAACACTGAAGCTTTCTTT.